The rows below give T cell receptor beta chains drawn from one sample of a study of blood T cell repertoires in COVID-19. Sequencing was performed with immunoSEQ multiplex PCR; in TCRdb, only in-frame clones are kept and a portion is missing. The table shows over 150,000 clones, with approximately 79% occurring only once. The sample taken for sequencing was PBMCs or T cells enriched from blood (not recorded which). These receptor sequences come from a woman in her 70s in a cohort exposed to, infected with or recovered from COVID-19 (not recorded which). Both conserved end residues are trimmed from each CDR3.

J	V	CDR3
TRBJ1-5	TRBV28	ASIRGTGDQPQH
TRBJ2-5	TRBV20-1	SVDRGETQY
TRBJ2-5	TRBV5-4	ASSLGGGASETQY
TRBJ1-2	TRBV11-3	ASSSPGAYGYT
TRBJ1-5	TRBV7-8	ASSDAITGSYEPQH
TRBJ2-3	TRBV11-1	ASSVLGTVSDTQY
TRBJ1-5	TRBV5-5	ASSWGQGTNQPQH
TRBJ2-7	TRBV5-1	ASSLWAGVTYEQY
TRBJ1-4	TRBV2	ASSDLSVGVKLF
TRBJ2-1	TRBV6-6	ASSYGSGGSNEQF
TRBJ2-3	TRBV24-1	ATSDRTGTDTQY
TRBJ2-7	TRBV30	AWSLAGIFYEQY
TRBJ2-1	TRBV28	ATQGQASPLEQF
TRBJ2-1	TRBV6-1	ASSGGLPSGTYNEQF
TRBJ2-5	TRBV28	ASSSLTHEGQETQY
TRBJ2-3	TRBV20-1	SASRREGLDTQY
TRBJ1-4	TRBV5-6	ASRGTGVEKLF
TRBJ2-1	TRBV5-1	ASSPEGASYNEQF
TRBJ2-3	TRBV18	ASSPPVGLADTQY
TRBJ2-1	TRBV4-1	ASSHQGQGYNEQF
TRBJ2-3	TRBV5-8	ASGTLQGSTDTQY
TRBJ1-3	TRBV6-5	ASTTHRAGNTIY
TRBJ1-3	TRBV9	ASSPGHQGTGNTIY
TRBJ2-3	TRBV7-2	ASSFQAASTDTQY
TRBJ1-1	TRBV29-1	SVARQGDTEAF
TRBJ2-3	TRBV29-1	SVEAGVGTDTQY
TRBJ1-5	TRBV30	AWSAGTGAGQPQH
TRBJ1-1	TRBV18	ASSRPNRAAF
TRBJ2-5	TRBV28	ASSLIGRMGETQY
TRBJ1-1	TRBV5-4	ASSFDRANTEAF
TRBJ2-7	TRBV27	ASSRPEGGSEQY
TRBJ1-5	TRBV28	ASSLIGGSNQPQH
TRBJ1-2	TRBV6-5	ASRDTAGFT
TRBJ1-5	TRBV28	ASSPHIPRRVSNQPQH
TRBJ2-7	TRBV4-1	ASSQVPQLAGGLYEQY
TRBJ2-7	TRBV7-8	ASSLGVGAYEQY
TRBJ2-3	TRBV29-1	SVGVSKTAGTQY
TRBJ2-2	TRBV9	ASSVDVGTGGSVGELF
TRBJ1-3	TRBV24-1	ATSDLRGGSGNTIY
TRBJ2-5	TRBV10-3	AISDSTGAETQY
TRBJ2-7	TRBV18	ASSDYRDSSYEQY
TRBJ2-5	TRBV28	ASSFTSSETQY
TRBJ1-1	TRBV6-5	ASSYLQGVSDTEAF
TRBJ2-1	TRBV19	ASSIGTRIRRSEQF
TRBJ2-1	TRBV3-1/TRBV3-2	ASSLNRTSGVYNEQF
TRBJ2-7	TRBV10-1	ASSESGGPYEQY
TRBJ2-7	TRBV6-5	ASRRLAGVNEQY
TRBJ2-2	TRBV2	ASSPRSGRTGGELF
TRBJ2-1	TRBV5-6	ASSFIGREAEQF
TRBJ2-7	TRBV28	ASSLSHRRGYEQY
TRBJ2-7	TRBV5-1	ASRISPPPGGSDEQY
TRBJ1-2	TRBV7-2	ASSLDRVGGYT
TRBJ2-7	TRBV10-1	ASSESRWDRSSEQY
TRBJ1-2	TRBV3-1/TRBV3-2	ASSLTGLSDGYT
TRBJ2-5	TRBV10-1	ASSDATSGGETQY
TRBJ2-7	TRBV7-6	ASSLVDVPISGRKSYEQY
TRBJ2-7	TRBV28	AASRLGQGYEQY